These 2 T cell receptor beta chains were sequenced from one sample in a study of blood T cell repertoires in COVID-19 (TCRdb year 2020). The library was obtained by the immunoSEQ multiplex PCR assay. Here the immuneACCESS table is served through TCRdb, limited to in-frame sequences with V and J called. Missing clones are a known gap in these copies; in checked studies unresolved V genes cover under half, and the rest lacks a known reason. This sample lists about 320,000 clones; approximately 85% were detected once. The ten largest clones take up 7.2% of the sample. The sequencing sample was made of peripheral blood. The receptors were sampled from a human donor in a cohort sampled during active COVID-19.

The chain recombines TRBV9 with TRBJ1-2; D gene uncertain. V lost 4 bases to trimming and J lost 2 bases, with 21 bases between them. The CDR3 is 17 amino acids. The germline gives CDR1 SGDLS, CDR2 YYNGEE. The CDR3 DNA follows: TGTGCCAGCAGCTCTCAAGTATCTGGGCGATACAACTATGGCTACACCTTC. Translating it yields CASSSQVSGRYNYGYTF. Based on the CDR3 plus reference TRBV9 and TRBJ1-2, the full variable domain is DSGVTQTPKHLITATGQRVTLRCSPRSGDLSVYWYQQSLDQGLQFLIQYYNGEERAKGNILERFSAQQFPDLHSELNLSSLELGDSALYFCASSSQVSGRYNYGYTFGSGTRLTVV.

The chain employs TRBV7-2 and TRBJ1-1; weak D call: TRBD1 (5 bases). Looked up from germline, CDR1 is SGHTA and CDR2 is FQGNSA. The CDR3 sequence is 15 residues long. Trimming removed 2 bases at V and 4 bases at J, with 14 bases between. CDR3 coding DNA: TGTGCCAGCAGCTTAACGCCCCAGGGTGGCACTGAAGCTTTCTTT. Its translation is CASSLTPQGGTEAFF.